These 29 T cell receptor beta chains came from one sample sequenced in a study of cytomegalovirus exposure and HLA in healthy donors. 13 Jbeta primers and 60 Vbeta primers were used for the PCR. Generated by immunoSEQ multiplex PCR, the TCRdb table keeps only in-frame clones and is missing some. This table has 150,000 to 200,000 clones, about 75% appearing once. The sequencing input was PBMCs. The receptors shown here come from a young man in good health and CMV-seropositive.

This rearrangement joins TRBV5-1 to TRBJ1-2; TRBD1 aligns across 11 bases. With V trimmed by 4 bases and J by 5 bases, 4 bases remained unmatched. The length of the CDR3 is 14 residues. Germline CDR1 and CDR2: SGHRS and YFSETQ. The DNA of the CDR3 is TGCGCCAGCAGCGACGGGACAGGGGGGTATGGCTACACCTTC. This encodes CASSDGTGGYGYTF.

The chain employs TRBV5-4 and TRBJ2-3; D ambiguous. Germline CDR1 SGHNT, CDR2 YYREEE (reference sequence). The V end was cut by 4 bases, the J end by 2 bases, with 5 bases between. CDR3 length: 12 amino acids. CDR3 loop: CASSPNTDTQYF. In DNA, the CDR3 is TGTGCCAGCAGCCCCAACACAGATACGCAGTATTTT.

This clone was counted only a few times. J is TRBJ2-2 and V is TRBV21-1; TRBD2 is taken as the D call from the table, unchecked against the DNA. TRBV21-1 is recorded as a pseudogene. The CDR3 totals 15 residues. The CDR3 here is CASSLKLAVAGELFF. The CDR3, as DNA: TGTGCCAGCAGCCTAAAACTAGCAGTAGCCGGGGAGCTGTTTTTT.

V gene TRBV15 combines with J gene TRBJ1-2, with TRBD1 matching 9 bases. CDR1 is LNHNV and CDR2 is YYDKDF in the germline V gene (reference sequence). With 3 bases clipped from V and 8 bases from J, the junction kept 10 bases outside the gene matches. This CDR3 is 15 amino acids long. The CDR3 DNA is TGTGCCACCAGCAGCACGCCGGGACAGGGTGTGGGCTACACCTTC. Protein product: CATSSTPGQGVGYTF.

The V gene is TRBV11-1, the J gene TRBJ2-2, with a weak D call TRBD2 (6 bases). The CDR3 is made up of 14 amino acids. The germline V gene encodes CDR1 SGHAT and CDR2 FQDESV (reference sequence). Trimming removed 8 bases at V and 1 base at J, with 11 bases between. Here the CDR3 reads CASQWGVNTGELFF. CDR3 in DNA: TGTGCCAGCCAATGGGGGGTGAACACCGGGGAGCTGTTTTTT.

The table lists this clone with a few counts. V usage is TRBV28 and J usage is TRBJ1-1, with TRBD1 identical over 12 bases. This CDR3 comprises 15 residues. Germline CDR1 MDHEN, CDR2 SYDVKM. Trimming at V came to 4 bases and at J to 4 bases, leaving 4 bases not matched to a gene. The CDR3 DNA reads as TGTGCCAGCAGTTCAGGGACAGGGGGCCGCACTGAAGCTTTCTTT. Protein: CASSSGTGGRTEAFF.

The sample holds a few counts of this clone. The V and J genes are TRBV6-1 and TRBJ1-3; no reliable D call. The germline CDR1 and CDR2 sequences are MNHNS and SASEGT. This CDR3 has 14 amino acids. Trimming took off 1 base at V and 4 bases at J, with 8 bases between the two ends. CDR3 in amino acids: CASSEVGLGNTIYF. For the CDR3, the DNA is TGTGCCAGCAGTGAAGTTGGACTCGGAAACACCATATATTTT.

This chain connects TRBV9 to TRBJ1-3; D possibly corresponds to TRBD1 (5 bases). The V gene's germline CDR1 is SGDLS and CDR2 YYNGEE. V shed 0 bases and J shed 3 bases, with 10 bases lying between them. There are 15 residues in the CDR3. The CDR3 reads CASSVDWGLGNTIYF. For the CDR3, the DNA is TGTGCCAGCAGCGTAGATTGGGGCCTTGGAAACACCATATATTTT.

The CDR3 sequence is CASRAPGTGELFF. The CDR3 DNA follows: TGTGCCAGCAGGGCCCCCGGGACCGGGGAGCTGTTTTTT. The chain couples TRBV6-6 to TRBJ2-2; D call uncertain. The CDR3 consists of 13 residues. Germline CDR1 and CDR2: MNHNY and SVGAGI (reference sequence). Trimming took 6 bases from V and 5 from J, leaving 10 bases between them.

The chain carries TRBV19 and TRBJ1-4; a possible D gene is TRBD1 (5 bases). Germline V CDR1 and CDR2: LNHDA, SQIVND (reference sequence). The V end lost 3 bases, the J end lost 8 bases, and 13 bases lay between the germline ends. CDR3 length: 14 residues. CDR3 protein: CASSIEGRGEKLFF. CDR3 DNA sequence: TGTGCCAGTAGTATTGAGGGGAGGGGAGAAAAACTGTTTTTT.

The J gene is TRBJ2-3, the V gene TRBV7-2; 8 positions match TRBD2. Germline assignment: CDR1 SGHTA and CDR2 FQGNSA. V lost 5 bases to trimming and J lost 2 bases; unmatched junction nucleotides: 6. CDR3 length: 15 amino acids. The DNA of the CDR3 is TGTGCCAGCAGCCCAGCGGGGGCAACCACAGATACGCAGTATTTT. Its protein product is CASSPAGATTDTQYF.

This clone was observed a handful of times. The germline gene is not matched at one end of the junction; a read error may be the cause. DNA of the CDR3: TGTGCTAGCAGCCTCGGACAGAGGAGCGAAAAACTGTTTTTT. It is translated as CASSLGQRSEKLFF. The chain couples TRBV7-7 to TRBJ1-4; possible D gene TRBD1, 6 bases. CDR3 length: 14 amino acids. CDR1 and CDR2 from the germline V gene are SSHAT and FNYEAQ (reference sequence).

V usage is TRBV28 and J usage is TRBJ1-2; D gene uncertain. This CDR3 has 14 residues. Germline CDR1 reads MDHEN; CDR2 reads SYDVKM. The V end was cut by 2 bases, the J end by 4 bases, with 11 bases between. This chain's CDR3 is CASSLTARPYGYTF. In DNA form, the CDR3 reads TGTGCCAGCAGTTTAACAGCCAGACCCTATGGCTACACCTTC.

This chain links TRBV28 with TRBJ1-1; 8 bases agree with TRBD1. V shed 7 bases and J 5 bases; nucleotides not matched to a gene: 9. The V gene's germline CDR1 is MDHEN and CDR2 SYDVKM. CDR3 length equals 14 residues. DNA of the CDR3: TGTGCCAGCACCCCGGGACAGGTACTAACTGAAGCTTTCTTT. It encodes CASTPGQVLTEAFF.

J is TRBJ2-7 and V is TRBV28, with 7 nucleotides matching TRBD1. The junction had 7 bases not matched to a gene; V was cut back by 2 bases and J by 6 bases. Germline lookup yields CDR1 MDHEN and CDR2 SYDVKM. The CDR3 extends over 14 amino acids. The CDR3 here is CASSLRDRTSEQYV. CDR3 bases: TGTGCCAGCAGTTTACGGGACAGAACCTCCGAGCAGTACGTC.

J is TRBJ1-5 and V is TRBV19, with 8 bases identical to TRBD1. This CDR3 contains 14 residues. The ends lost 7 bases at V and 4 bases at J; junction bases unmatched: 6. Germline CDR1 reads LNHDA; CDR2 reads SQIVND (reference sequence). CDR3 amino acids: CASTGQGWNQPQHF. Written as DNA, the CDR3 is TGTGCCAGTACCGGACAGGGCTGGAATCAGCCCCAGCATTTT.

The chain carries TRBV28 and TRBJ1-2; TRBD1 matches at 7 bases. J lost 4 bases, V lost 4 bases, and 9 bases had no gene match. The CDR3 is 15 residues long. Per the germline V gene, CDR1 is MDHEN and CDR2 is SYDVKM. The CDR3 nucleotides read TGTGCCAGCAGTTCCCCTGCAGGGGGGATCTATGGCTACACCTTC. Encoded protein: CASSSPAGGIYGYTF.

This clone was counted once. The chain joins TRBV4-2 to TRBJ1-1; D may be TRBD1 (5 bases). Germline assignment: CDR1 LGHNA and CDR2 YNFKEQ. V dropped 1 base and J dropped 8 bases, with 11 bases sitting between them. The CDR3 length is 13 residues. The CDR3 DNA reads TGTGCCAGCAGCCAAGCCTCCCGGACAGAAGCTTTCTTT. It yields the protein CASSQASRTEAFF.

The V and J genes are TRBV6-5 and TRBJ2-1; tentative D call: TRBD1 (6 bases). Germline CDR1 reads MNHEY; CDR2 reads SVGAGI. With 5 bases removed from V and 12 bases from J, the gap between germline ends came to 17 bases. This CDR3 has 13 residues. The DNA for the CDR3 is TGTGCCAGCAGTCCCTCCAACAGGGCGGGGCAGTTCTTC. Translated: CASSPSNRAGQFF.

CDR3: CASSLGTGLYEQYV. The CDR3 nucleotides read TGTGCCAGCAGCTTGGGGACAGGGCTCTACGAGCAGTACGTC. The V call is TRBV5-6, the J call TRBJ2-7, with 8 bases matching TRBD1. Germline lookup yields CDR1 SGHDT and CDR2 YYEEEE. Trimming at V came to 0 bases and at J to 3 bases, leaving 2 bases not matched to a gene. The CDR3 consists of 14 residues.

The V and J genes are TRBV11-3 and TRBJ1-1, with D possibly TRBD1 on 6 matching bases. Trimming took 5 bases from V and 2 from J, leaving 9 bases between them. CDR3 size: 13 residues. CDR1 and CDR2 (germline): SGHNT, YENEEA. The CDR3 loop reads CASSRTANTEAFF. For the CDR3, the DNA is TGTGCCAGCAGCCGGACAGCCAACACTGAAGCTTTCTTT.

This chain uses TRBV28 with TRBJ2-7; TRBD2 might be the D (7 bases). The length of the CDR3 is 16 residues. With 4 bases removed from V and 1 base from J, the gap between germline ends came to 17 bases. Germline CDR1 MDHEN, CDR2 SYDVKM. The CDR3 loop is CASSSPTGGLSYEQYV. In DNA, the CDR3 is TGTGCCAGCAGTTCCCCCACCGGGGGGCTTTCCTACGAGCAGTACGTC.

The V gene is TRBV28, the J gene TRBJ1-2; a possible D gene is TRBD1 (5 bases). The CDR3 consists of 14 residues. Trimming cost V 5 bases and J 4 bases, with 14 bases left between them. The germline CDR1 and CDR2 sequences are MDHEN and SYDVKM. CDR3 coding DNA: TGTGCCAGCAGTATCGGGGGAACGAGCTATGGCTACACCTTC. Protein: CASSIGGTSYGYTF.

The chain uses TRBV27 and TRBJ2-7; TRBD1 might be the D (5 bases). There are 14 residues in the CDR3. V lost 5 bases to trimming and J lost 6 bases, with 17 bases between them. The germline V gene has CDR1 MNHEY and CDR2 SMNVEV (reference sequence). CDR3 sequence (DNA): TGTGCCAGCAGTCACGACAGTGCCTCTGGCGAGCAGTACGTC. Encoded protein: CASSHDSASGEQYV.

The chain is built from TRBV7-2 and TRBJ2-3; D is uncertain. The CDR3 length is 15 residues. The germline CDR1 and CDR2 sequences are SGHTA and FQGNSA. Trimming left V 5 bases short and J 3 bases short, with 15 bases between. The CDR3 DNA sequence: TGTGCCAGCAGCCCCCTGAGAGCGCAGACAGATACGCAGTATTTT. Translated: CASSPLRAQTDTQYF.

The V gene is TRBV2, the J gene TRBJ1-4; D call uncertain. V was cut by 5 bases and J by 4 bases, with 8 bases left in between. The CDR3 totals 13 residues. Germline CDR1 SNHLY, CDR2 FYNNEI. The CDR3 reads CASSPQFNEKLFF. The CDR3 DNA sequence: TGTGCCAGCAGTCCACAGTTTAATGAAAAACTGTTTTTT.

V usage is TRBV28 and J usage is TRBJ1-6, with TRBD1 matching 9 bases. V dropped 3 bases and J dropped 0; count of bases not matched to a gene: 9. Per germline, CDR1 MDHEN and CDR2 SYDVKM. This CDR3 has 19 amino acids. CDR3 DNA: TGTGCCAGCAGTTTTTTGGGACAGGGAGGGAGCTCCTATAATTCACCCCTCCACTTT. Protein product: CASSFLGQGGSSYNSPLHF.

The genes are TRBV7-3 and TRBJ2-2, with 8 nucleotides matching TRBD1. The CDR3 runs to 18 residues. Germline trimming cut 0 bases from V and 3 bases from J; bases unmatched to any gene: 9. CDR1 is SGHTA, CDR2 FQGTGA, per germline. The CDR3 here is CASSLTSGGRDYTGELFF. In nucleotides, the CDR3 is TGTGCCAGCAGCTTAACGTCAGGGGGCAGGGACTACACCGGGGAGCTGTTTTTT.

This CDR3 reads CAWTGLGGGRTEAFF. CDR3 coding DNA: TGTGCCTGGACTGGATTAGGGGGGGGGAGGACTGAAGCTTTCTTT. The gene calls are TRBV30 and TRBJ1-1, with D tentatively TRBD1 (6 bases). The CDR3 contains 15 residues. Germline CDR1 reads GTSNPN; CDR2 reads SVGIG (reference sequence). The V end lost 4 bases, the J end lost 5 bases, and 20 bases lay between the germline ends.